Listed below are T cell receptor beta chains from one sample, sequenced in a study of T-cell reconstitution after alpha-beta-depleted transplantation in children. TCRdb processed the PCR reads anew with MiXCR; each CDR3 protein has one entry. The data show about 350,000 distinct CDR3 sequences, about 16% seen once. The material was PBMCs, mostly from graft donor cells, obtained 360 days after TCRalphabeta/CD19-depleted stem cell transplant. Receptor source: a male patient under 10 years old who had a stem cell transplant for acute lymphoblastic leukemia, so the T cells may come from the graft donor. Each CDR3 is given with its conserved first and last residue. The D gene is left open where the match is weak. A clone size is listed for some rows: how often the clone was seen (once, few, many), or a class if it is expanded.

D | J | V | size | CDR3 | DNA
NA | TRBJ2-5 | TRBV4-3 | many | CASSQEIYGSAGTQYF | TGCGCCAGCAGCCAAGAGATTTATGGTAGCGCGGGGACCCAGTACTTC
NA | TRBJ2-7 | TRBV2 | medium-sized | CASSIYYEQYF | TGTGCCAGCAGTATCTACTACGAGCAGTACTTC
NA | TRBJ2-1 | TRBV9 | NA | CASSVAGASSAEQFF | TGTGCCAGCAGCGTAGCCGGGGCTAGCTCGGCTGAGCAGTTCTTC
NA | TRBJ1-1 | TRBV7-8 | few | CASSLVDFYTEAFF | TGTGCCAGCAGCTTAGTAGATTTTTACACTGAAGCTTTCTTT
NA | TRBJ2-3 | TRBV3-1 | few | CASSQEIRGLAPQYF | TGTGCCAGCAGCCAAGAGATCCGAGGACTGGCCCCGCAGTATTTT
NA | TRBJ2-7 | TRBV7-7 | NA | CASSSDGAGEQYF | TGTGCTAGCAGCTCGGACGGGGCCGGGGAGCAGTACTTC
TRBD2 | TRBJ2-1 | TRBV5-1 | many | CASSLLAGGSYNEQFF | TGCGCCAGCAGCTTGTTGGCGGGAGGCTCCTACAATGAGCAGTTCTTC
TRBD1 | TRBJ1-2 | TRBV28 | few | CASSPGQGLSGYTF | TGTGCCAGCAGTCCGGGACAGGGGCTCAGTGGCTACACCTTC
NA | TRBJ1-6 | TRBV12-3/TRBV12-4 | NA | CASSPQPNSPLHF | TGTGCCAGCAGCCCACAGCCGAATTCACCCCTCCACTTT
TRBD1 | TRBJ1-5 | TRBV6-5 | few | CASSYRAGGGFNSNQPQHF | TGTGCCAGCAGTTACAGGGCAGGGGGCGGTTTTAATAGCAATCAGCCCCAGCATTTT
NA | TRBJ1-1 | TRBV19 | many | CASTPRPGEAFF | TGTGCCAGTACCCCCCGCCCGGGGGAAGCTTTCTTT
NA | TRBJ2-4 | TRBV20-1 | few | CSAASRSGLAKNIQYF | TGCAGTGCAGCCTCCAGGAGCGGATTAGCCAAAAACATTCAGTACTTC
NA | TRBJ1-1 | TRBV10-3 | few | CATTPGTGLMGYTEAFF | TGTGCCACCACCCCAGGGACGGGACTAATGGGGTATACTGAAGCTTTCTTT
TRBD1 | TRBJ2-4 | TRBV20-1 | NA | CSARRRVGTGQKITKNIQYF | TGCAGTGCTAGACGACGTGTCGGAACGGGACAGAAAATAACCAAAAACATTCAGTACTTC
TRBD2 | TRBJ2-3 | TRBV29-1 | NA | CSAVIAGGPSDTQYF | TGCAGCGCAGTGATAGCGGGAGGGCCCTCAGATACGCAGTATTTT
TRBD2 | TRBJ2-3 | TRBV7-9 | many | CASSLKASGTDTQYF | TGTGCCAGCAGCTTAAAGGCTAGCGGGACCGATACGCAGTATTTT
TRBD2 | TRBJ2-1 | TRBV12-3/TRBV12-4 | NA | CASSYRTSGRDEQFF | TGTGCCAGCAGCTATAGGACTAGCGGGAGGGATGAGCAGTTCTTC